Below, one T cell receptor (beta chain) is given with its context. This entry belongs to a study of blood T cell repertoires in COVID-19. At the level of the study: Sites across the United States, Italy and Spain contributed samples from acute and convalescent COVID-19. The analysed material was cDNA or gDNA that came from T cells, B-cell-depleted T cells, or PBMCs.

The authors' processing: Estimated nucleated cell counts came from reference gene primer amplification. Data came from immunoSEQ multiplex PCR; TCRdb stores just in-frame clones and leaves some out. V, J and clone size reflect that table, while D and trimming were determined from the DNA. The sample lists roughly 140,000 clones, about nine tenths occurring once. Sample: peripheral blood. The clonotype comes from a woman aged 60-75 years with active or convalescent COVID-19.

In DNA form, the CDR3 reads TGTGCCAGCTCCCTAGATAGGCCCCCCTACAATGAGCAGTTCTTC. It yields the protein CASSLDRPPYNEQFF. The V call is TRBV18, the J call TRBJ2-1; D is uncertain. Germline V gene data show CDR1 as KGHSH and CDR2 as LQKENI. The CDR3 is 15 residues long. Deletions cut 6 bases from V and 2 bases from J, with 14 bases between.